This T cell receptor beta chain came from a study of blood T cell repertoires in COVID-19. Study information: Some COVID-19 samples were acute and others convalescent; all came from the United States, Italy and Spain. PBMCs, B-cell-depleted T cells, or T cells provided the cDNA or gDNA that made up the material.

In the original workflow: For nucleated cells, counts were estimated from reference gene primer amplification. Sequencing was performed with immunoSEQ multiplex PCR; in TCRdb, only in-frame clones are kept and a portion is missing. The DNA was the basis for D and trimming; V, J and clone size are from that table. This sample yields 35,000 to 45,000 clones, of which 86% are seen a single time; roughly three fifths belongs to the top ten. The CDR3 covers 15 residues. The germline gives CDR1 SGHTA, CDR2 FQGNSA. The V and J ends lost 0 bases and 6 bases respectively, with 14 bases between them. The receptor comes from a man in his 70s with acute or convalescent COVID-19. The chain links TRBV7-2 to TRBJ1-2; D may be TRBD1 (5 bases). Input material: peripheral blood. CDR3 sequence (DNA): TGTGCCAGCAGCTTAGCGCTCGGGGGAGTTGATGGCTACACCTTC. Translated, it gives CASSLALGGVDGYTF. The full variable domain, completed using reference TRBV7-2 and TRBJ1-2, is GAGVSQSPSNKVTEKGKDVELRCDPISGHTALYWYRQSLGQGLEFLIYFQGNSAPDKSGLPSDRFSAERTGGSVSTLTIQRTQQEDSAVYLCASSLALGGVDGYTFGSGTRLTVV.